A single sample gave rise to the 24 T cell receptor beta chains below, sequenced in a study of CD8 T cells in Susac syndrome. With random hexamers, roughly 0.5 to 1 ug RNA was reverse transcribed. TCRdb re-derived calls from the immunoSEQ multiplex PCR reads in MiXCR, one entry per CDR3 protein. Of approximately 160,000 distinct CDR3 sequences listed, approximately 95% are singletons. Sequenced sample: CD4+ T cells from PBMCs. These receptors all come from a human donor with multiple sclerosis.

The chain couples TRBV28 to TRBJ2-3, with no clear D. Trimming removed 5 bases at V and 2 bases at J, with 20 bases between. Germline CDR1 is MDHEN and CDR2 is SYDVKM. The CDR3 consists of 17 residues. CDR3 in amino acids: CASSTPFGLGNTDTQYF. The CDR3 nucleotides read TGTGCCAGCAGTACCCCGTTCGGGTTAGGGAACACAGATACGCAGTATTTT.

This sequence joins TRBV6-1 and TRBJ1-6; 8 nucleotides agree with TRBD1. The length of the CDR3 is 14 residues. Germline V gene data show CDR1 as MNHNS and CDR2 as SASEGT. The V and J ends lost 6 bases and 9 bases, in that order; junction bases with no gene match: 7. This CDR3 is CASRSGQAGSPLHF. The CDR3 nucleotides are TGTGCCAGCAGATCGGGACAGGCGGGTTCACCCCTCCACTTT.

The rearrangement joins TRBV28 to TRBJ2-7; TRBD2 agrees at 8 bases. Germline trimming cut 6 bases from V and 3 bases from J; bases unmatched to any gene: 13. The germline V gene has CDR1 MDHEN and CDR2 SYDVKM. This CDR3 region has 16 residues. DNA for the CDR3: TGTGCCAGCAGCTCCCTAGTTGAGACTAGCGTCTACGAGCAGTACTTC. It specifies CASSSLVETSVYEQYF.

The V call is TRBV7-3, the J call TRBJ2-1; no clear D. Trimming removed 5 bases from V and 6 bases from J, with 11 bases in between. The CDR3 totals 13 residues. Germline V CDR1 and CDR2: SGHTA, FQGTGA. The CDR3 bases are TGTGCCAGCAGCCCGCGGCCCGGCAATGAGCAGTTCTTC. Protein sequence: CASSPRPGNEQFF. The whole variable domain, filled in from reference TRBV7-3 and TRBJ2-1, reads GAGVSQTPSNKVTEKGKYVELRCDPISGHTALYWYRQSLGQGPEFLIYFQGTGAADDSGLPNDRFFAVRPEGSVSTLKIQRTERGDSAVYLCASSPRPGNEQFFGPGTRLTVL.

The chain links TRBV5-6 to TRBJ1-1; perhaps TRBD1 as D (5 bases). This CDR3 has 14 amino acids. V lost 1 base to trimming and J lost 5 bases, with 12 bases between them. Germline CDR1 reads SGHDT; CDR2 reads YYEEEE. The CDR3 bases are TGTGCCAGCAGCTTGCTGGGACGGCAAACTGAAGCTTTCTTT. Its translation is CASSLLGRQTEAFF.

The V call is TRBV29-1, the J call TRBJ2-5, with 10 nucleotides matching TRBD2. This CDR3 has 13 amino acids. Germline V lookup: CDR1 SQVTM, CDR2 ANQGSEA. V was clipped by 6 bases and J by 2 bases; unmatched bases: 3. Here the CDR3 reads CSVGTSVQETQYF. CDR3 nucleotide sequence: TGCAGCGTCGGGACTAGCGTACAAGAGACCCAGTACTTC.

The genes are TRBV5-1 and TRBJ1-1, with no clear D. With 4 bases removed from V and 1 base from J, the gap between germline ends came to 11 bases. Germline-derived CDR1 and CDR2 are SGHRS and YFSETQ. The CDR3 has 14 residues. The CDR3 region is CASSPPGANTEAFF. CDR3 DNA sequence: TGCGCCAGCAGCCCCCCGGGAGCGAACACTGAAGCTTTCTTT.

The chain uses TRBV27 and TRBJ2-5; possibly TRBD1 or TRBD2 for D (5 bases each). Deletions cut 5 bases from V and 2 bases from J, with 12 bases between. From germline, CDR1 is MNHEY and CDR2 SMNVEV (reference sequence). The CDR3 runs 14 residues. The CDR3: CASSRQGVQETQYF. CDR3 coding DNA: TGTGCCAGCAGTCGGCAGGGAGTACAAGAGACCCAGTACTTC.

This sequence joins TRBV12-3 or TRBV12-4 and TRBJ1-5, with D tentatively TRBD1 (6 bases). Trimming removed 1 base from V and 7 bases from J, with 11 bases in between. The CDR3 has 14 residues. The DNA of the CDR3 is TGTGCCAGCAGTTTAGTCGGGGGCGGACAGCCCCAGCATTTT. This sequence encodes CASSLVGGGQPQHF.

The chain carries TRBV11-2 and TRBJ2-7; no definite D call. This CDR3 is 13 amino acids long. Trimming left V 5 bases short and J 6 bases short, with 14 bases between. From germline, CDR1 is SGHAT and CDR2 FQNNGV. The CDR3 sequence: CASSASRSGEQYF. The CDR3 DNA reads TGTGCCAGCAGCGCCTCCAGGTCGGGCGAGCAGTACTTC.

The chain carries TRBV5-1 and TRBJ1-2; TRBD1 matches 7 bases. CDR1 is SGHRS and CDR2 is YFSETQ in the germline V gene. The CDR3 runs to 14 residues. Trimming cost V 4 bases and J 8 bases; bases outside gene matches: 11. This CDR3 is CASSQGVQGGGYTF. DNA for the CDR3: TGCGCCAGCAGCCAGGGGGTACAGGGAGGGGGCTACACCTTC.

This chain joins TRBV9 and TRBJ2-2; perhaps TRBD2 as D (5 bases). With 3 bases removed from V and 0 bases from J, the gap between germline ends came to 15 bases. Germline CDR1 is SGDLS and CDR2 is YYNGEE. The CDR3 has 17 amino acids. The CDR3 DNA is TGTGCCAGCAGCGCCTCCCCGGCGGGCGCGAACACCGGGGAGCTGTTTTTT. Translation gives CASSASPAGANTGELFF.

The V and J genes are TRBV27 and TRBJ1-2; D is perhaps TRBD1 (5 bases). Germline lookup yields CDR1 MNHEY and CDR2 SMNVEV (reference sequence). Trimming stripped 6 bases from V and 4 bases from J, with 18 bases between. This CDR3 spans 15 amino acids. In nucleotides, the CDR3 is TGTGCCAGCAGAAGCATTGGGGGGAACACCTATGGCTACACCTTC. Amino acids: CASRSIGGNTYGYTF.

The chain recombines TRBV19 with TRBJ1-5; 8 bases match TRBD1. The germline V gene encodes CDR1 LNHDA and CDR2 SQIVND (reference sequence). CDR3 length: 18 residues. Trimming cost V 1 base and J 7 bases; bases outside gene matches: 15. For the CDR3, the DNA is TGTGCCAGTAGTATAGCGGGACAGGCATTGAGGGGAAGACAGCCCCAGCATTTT. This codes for CASSIAGQALRGRQPQHF.

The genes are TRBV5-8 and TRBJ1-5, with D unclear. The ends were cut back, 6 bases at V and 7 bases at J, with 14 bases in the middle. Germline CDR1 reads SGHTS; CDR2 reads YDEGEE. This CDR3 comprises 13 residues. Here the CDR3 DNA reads TGTGCCAGCACCACCCAGCTAGACCAGCCCCAGCATTTT. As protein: CASTTQLDQPQHF.

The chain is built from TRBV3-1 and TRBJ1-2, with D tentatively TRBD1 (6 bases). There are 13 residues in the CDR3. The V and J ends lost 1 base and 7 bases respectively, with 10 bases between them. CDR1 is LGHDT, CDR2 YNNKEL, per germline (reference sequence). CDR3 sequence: CASSQAQGGGYTF. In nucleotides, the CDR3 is TGTGCCAGCAGCCAAGCACAGGGTGGTGGCTACACCTTC.

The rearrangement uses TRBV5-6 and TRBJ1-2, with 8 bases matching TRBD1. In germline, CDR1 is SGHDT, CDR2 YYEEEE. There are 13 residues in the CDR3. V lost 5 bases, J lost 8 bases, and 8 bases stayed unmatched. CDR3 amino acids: CASSSRGREGYTF. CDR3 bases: TGTGCCAGCAGTTCCAGGGGGCGGGAGGGCTACACCTTC. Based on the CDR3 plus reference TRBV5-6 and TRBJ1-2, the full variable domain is DAGVTQSPTHLIKTRGQQVTLRCSPKSGHDTVSWYQQALGQGPQFIFQYYEEEERQRGNFPDRFSGHQFPNYSSELNVNALLLGDSALYLCASSSRGREGYTFGSGTRLTVV.

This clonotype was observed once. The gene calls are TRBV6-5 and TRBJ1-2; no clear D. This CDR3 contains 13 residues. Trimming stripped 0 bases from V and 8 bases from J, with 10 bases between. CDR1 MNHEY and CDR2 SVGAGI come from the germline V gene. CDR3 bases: TGTGCCAGCAGTTACTCCCTTGATTACGGCTACACCTTC. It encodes CASSYSLDYGYTF.

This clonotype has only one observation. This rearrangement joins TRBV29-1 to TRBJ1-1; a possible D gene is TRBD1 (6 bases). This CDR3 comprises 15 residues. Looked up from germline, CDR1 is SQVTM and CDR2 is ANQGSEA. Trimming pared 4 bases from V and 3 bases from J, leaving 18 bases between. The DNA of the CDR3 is TGCAGCGTTGCTCTGGTAGGGGGAGAGTACACTGAAGCTTTCTTT. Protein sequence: CSVALVGGEYTEAFF. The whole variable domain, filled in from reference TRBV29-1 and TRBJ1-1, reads SAVISQKPSRDICQRGTSLTIQCQVDSQVTMMFWYRQQPGQSLTLIATANQGSEATYESGFVIDKFPISRPNLTFSTLTVSNMSPEDSSIYLCSVALVGGEYTEAFFGQGTRLTVV.

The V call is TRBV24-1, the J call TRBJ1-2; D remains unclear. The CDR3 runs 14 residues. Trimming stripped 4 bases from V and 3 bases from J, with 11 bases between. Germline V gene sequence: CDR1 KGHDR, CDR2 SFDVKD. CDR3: CATSEPTVDYGYTF. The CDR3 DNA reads TGTGCCACCAGTGAGCCTACAGTCGACTATGGCTACACCTTC.

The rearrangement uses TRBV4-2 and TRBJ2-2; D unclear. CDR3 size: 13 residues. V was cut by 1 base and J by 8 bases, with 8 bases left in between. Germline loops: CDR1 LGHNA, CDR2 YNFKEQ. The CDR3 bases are TGTGCCAGCAGCCAAGTTGAAACAGGGGAGCTGTTTTTT. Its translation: CASSQVETGELFF.

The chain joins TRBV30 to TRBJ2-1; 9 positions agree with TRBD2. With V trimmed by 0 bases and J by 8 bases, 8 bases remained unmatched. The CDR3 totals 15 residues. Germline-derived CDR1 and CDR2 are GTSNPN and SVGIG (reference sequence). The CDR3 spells CAWSVGGRAGDEQFF. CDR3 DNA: TGTGCCTGGAGTGTCGGCGGGAGGGCCGGGGATGAGCAGTTCTTC.

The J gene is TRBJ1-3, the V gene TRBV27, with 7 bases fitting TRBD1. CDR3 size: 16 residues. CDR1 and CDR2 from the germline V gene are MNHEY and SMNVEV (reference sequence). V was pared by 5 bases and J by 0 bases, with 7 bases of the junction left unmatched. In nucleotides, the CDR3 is TGTGCCAGCAGTGACAGGGTCCTCGGCTCTGGAAACACCATATATTTT. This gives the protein CASSDRVLGSGNTIYF.

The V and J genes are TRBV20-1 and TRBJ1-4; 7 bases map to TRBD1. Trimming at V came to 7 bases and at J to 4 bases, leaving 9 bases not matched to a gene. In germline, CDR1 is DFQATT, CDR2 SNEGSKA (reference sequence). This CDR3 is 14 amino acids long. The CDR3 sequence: CSVLDREYNEKLFF. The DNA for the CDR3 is TGCAGTGTCCTCGACAGGGAGTATAATGAAAAACTGTTTTTT.